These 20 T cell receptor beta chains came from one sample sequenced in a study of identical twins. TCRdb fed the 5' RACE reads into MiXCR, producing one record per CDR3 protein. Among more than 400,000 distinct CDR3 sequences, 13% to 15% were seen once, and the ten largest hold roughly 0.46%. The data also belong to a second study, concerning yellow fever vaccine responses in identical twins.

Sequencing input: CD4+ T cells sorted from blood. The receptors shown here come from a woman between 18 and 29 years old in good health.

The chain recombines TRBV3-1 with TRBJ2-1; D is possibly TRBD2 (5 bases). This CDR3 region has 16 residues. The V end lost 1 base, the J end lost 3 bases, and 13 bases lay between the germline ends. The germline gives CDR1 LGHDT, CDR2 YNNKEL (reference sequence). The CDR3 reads CASSQGSAGNYNEQFF. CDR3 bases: TGTGCCAGCAGCCAAGGGTCGGCCGGGAACTACAATGAGCAGTTCTTC.

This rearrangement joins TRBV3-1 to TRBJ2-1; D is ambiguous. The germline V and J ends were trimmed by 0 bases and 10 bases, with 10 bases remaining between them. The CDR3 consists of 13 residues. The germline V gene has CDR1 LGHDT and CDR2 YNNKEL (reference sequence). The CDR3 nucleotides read TGTGCCAGCAGCCAAGACCTAAGGAAGGAGCAGTTCTTC. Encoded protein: CASSQDLRKEQFF.

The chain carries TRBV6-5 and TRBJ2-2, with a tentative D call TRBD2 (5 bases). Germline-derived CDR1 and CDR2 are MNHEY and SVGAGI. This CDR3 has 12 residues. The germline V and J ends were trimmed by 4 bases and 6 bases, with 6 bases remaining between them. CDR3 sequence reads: CASSSGAGELFF. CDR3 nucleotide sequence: TGTGCCAGCAGTTCCGGGGCCGGGGAGCTGTTTTTT.

The CDR3 coding sequence is TGTGCCACCAGTGATAGTCGGGGGGGCAACACAGATACGCAGTATTTT. Translation: CATSDSRGGNTDTQYF. The chain has TRBV24-1 and TRBJ2-3, with TRBD2 identical over 8 bases. Germline V gene sequence: CDR1 KGHDR, CDR2 SFDVKD. The length of the CDR3 is 16 residues. V lost 3 bases and J lost 2; bases outside the gene matches: 6.

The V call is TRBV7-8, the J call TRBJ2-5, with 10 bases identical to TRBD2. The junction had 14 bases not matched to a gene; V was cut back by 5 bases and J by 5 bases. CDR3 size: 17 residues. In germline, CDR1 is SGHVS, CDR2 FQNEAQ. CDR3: CASSPSGRSTWGETQYF. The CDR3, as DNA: TGTGCCAGCAGCCCTAGCGGGAGATCCACGTGGGGGGAGACCCAGTACTTC. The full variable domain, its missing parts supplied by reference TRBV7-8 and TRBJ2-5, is GAGVSQSPRYKVAKRGQDVALRCDPISGHVSLFWYQQALGQGPEFLTYFQNEAQLDKSGLPSDRFFAERPEGSVSTLKIQRTQQEDSAVYLCASSPSGRSTWGETQYFGPGTRLLVL.

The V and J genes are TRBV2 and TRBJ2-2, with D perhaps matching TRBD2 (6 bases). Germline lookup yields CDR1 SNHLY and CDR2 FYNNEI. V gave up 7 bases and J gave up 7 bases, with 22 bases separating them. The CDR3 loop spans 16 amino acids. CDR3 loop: CASKGRGLRQVGELFF. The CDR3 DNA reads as TGTGCCAGCAAGGGGCGGGGTCTAAGGCAGGTCGGGGAGCTGTTTTTT.

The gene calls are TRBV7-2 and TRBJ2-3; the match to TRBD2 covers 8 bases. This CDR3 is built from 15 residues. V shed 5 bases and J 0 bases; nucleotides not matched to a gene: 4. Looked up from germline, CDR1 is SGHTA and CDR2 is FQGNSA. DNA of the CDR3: TGTGCCAGCAGCCCATTAGCGGGAAGCACAGATACGCAGTATTTT. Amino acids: CASSPLAGSTDTQYF.

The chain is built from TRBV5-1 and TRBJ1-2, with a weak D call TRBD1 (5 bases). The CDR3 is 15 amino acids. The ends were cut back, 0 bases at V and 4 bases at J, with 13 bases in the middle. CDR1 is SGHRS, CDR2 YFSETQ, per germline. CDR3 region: CASSLGTGGLYGYTF. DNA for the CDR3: TGCGCCAGCAGCTTGGGTACAGGAGGCCTCTATGGCTACACCTTC.

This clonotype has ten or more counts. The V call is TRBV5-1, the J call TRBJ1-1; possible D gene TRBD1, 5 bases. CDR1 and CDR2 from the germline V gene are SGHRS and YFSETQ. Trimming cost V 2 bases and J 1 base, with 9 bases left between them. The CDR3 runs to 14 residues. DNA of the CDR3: TGCGCCAGCAGCTTAGGGGACCAGAACACTGAAGCTTTCTTT. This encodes CASSLGDQNTEAFF.

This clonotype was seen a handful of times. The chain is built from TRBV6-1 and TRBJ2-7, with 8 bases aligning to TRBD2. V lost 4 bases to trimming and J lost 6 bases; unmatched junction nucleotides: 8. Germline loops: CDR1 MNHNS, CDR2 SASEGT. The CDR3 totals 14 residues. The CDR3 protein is CASSGLGLATEQYV. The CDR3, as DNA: TGTGCCAGCAGTGGGCTCGGACTAGCCACCGAGCAGTACGTC.

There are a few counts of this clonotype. The CDR3 spells CASSQKFEQFF. The CDR3 DNA is TGTGCCAGCAGCCAAAAATTTGAGCAGTTCTTC. This chain links TRBV3-1 with TRBJ2-1; D gene uncertain. CDR3 length equals 11 residues. V shed 2 bases and J shed 9 bases, with 5 bases lying between them. Germline lookup yields CDR1 LGHDT and CDR2 YNNKEL (reference sequence).

CDR3 in amino acids: CASKWEGTPNTGELFF. CDR3 nucleotides: TGTGCCAGCAAGTGGGAAGGGACACCAAACACCGGGGAGCTGTTTTTT. The rearrangement joins TRBV21-1 to TRBJ2-2; the DNA was not used to check the table's D call, TRBD1. TRBV21-1 is a pseudogene. CDR3 length: 16 residues.

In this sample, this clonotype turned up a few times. The chain's CDR3 is CSAKGSDRGYEQYF. The CDR3 nucleotides read TGCAGTGCTAAAGGTTCGGACAGGGGCTACGAGCAGTACTTC. The rearrangement uses TRBV20-1 and TRBJ2-7; 9 bases are a match to TRBD1. CDR3 length: 14 residues. V dropped 4 bases and J dropped 3; count of bases not matched to a gene: 7. The germline gives CDR1 DFQATT, CDR2 SNEGSKA (reference sequence).

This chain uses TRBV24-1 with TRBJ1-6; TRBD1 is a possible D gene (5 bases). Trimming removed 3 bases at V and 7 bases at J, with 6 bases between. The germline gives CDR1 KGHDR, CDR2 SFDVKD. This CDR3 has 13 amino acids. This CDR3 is CATSDAGNSPLHF. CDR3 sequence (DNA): TGTGCCACCAGTGATGCAGGGAATTCACCCCTCCACTTT.

The CDR3 protein is CASSQVSNQPQHF. The CDR3 DNA reads as TGTGCCAGCAGCCAAGTTAGCAATCAGCCCCAGCATTTT. The chain is built from TRBV3-1 and TRBJ1-5; D is undetermined. V dropped 1 base and J dropped 0 bases, with 1 base sitting between them. CDR3 length: 13 residues. The germline CDR1 and CDR2 sequences are LGHDT and YNNKEL (reference sequence).

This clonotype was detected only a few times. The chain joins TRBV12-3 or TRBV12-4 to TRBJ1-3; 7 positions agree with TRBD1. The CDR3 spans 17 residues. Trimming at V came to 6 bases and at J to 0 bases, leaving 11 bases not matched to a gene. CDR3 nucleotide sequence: TGTGCCAGCAGCTCGACCACCAGGGGGGCCTCTGGAAACACCATATATTTT. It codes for CASSSTTRGASGNTIYF.

The chain's CDR3 is CASSLRDRSTETQYF. CDR3 in DNA: TGTGCCAGCAGCCTACGGGACAGATCTACCGAGACCCAGTACTTC. This chain uses TRBV14 with TRBJ2-5; 7 bases map to TRBD1. CDR3 length: 15 amino acids. Germline loops: CDR1 SGHDN, CDR2 FVKESK. V lost 4 bases to trimming and J lost 5 bases; unmatched junction nucleotides: 10.

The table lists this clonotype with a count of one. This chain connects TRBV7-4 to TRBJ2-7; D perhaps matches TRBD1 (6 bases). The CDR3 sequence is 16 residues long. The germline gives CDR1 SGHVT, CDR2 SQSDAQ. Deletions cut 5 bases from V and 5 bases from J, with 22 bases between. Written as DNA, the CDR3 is TGTGCCAGCAGCCGATTGGGGCCAGGGGCTATTGACGAGCAGTACGTC. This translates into CASSRLGPGAIDEQYV.

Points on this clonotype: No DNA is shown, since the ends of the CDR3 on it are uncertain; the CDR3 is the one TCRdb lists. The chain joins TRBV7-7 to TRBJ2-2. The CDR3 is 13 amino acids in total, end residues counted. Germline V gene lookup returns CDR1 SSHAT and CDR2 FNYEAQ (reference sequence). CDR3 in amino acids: CASSDIWGELFFF.

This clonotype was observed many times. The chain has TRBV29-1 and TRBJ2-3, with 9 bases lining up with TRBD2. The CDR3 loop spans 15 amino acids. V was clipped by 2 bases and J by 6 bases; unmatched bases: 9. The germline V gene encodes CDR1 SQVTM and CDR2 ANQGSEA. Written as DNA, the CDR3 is TGCAGCGTTGAAAGGGCTAGCGGGGTTCAGGATACGCAGTATTTT. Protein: CSVERASGVQDTQYF.